The entry that follows covers one TCR beta chain sequence. This CDR3 is 15 amino acids long. Germline CDR1 reads SGHRS; CDR2 reads YFSETQ. The V and J ends lost 0 bases and 6 bases, in that order; junction bases with no gene match: 5. This record comes from a study of OX40 agonist ivuxolimab in advanced cancers. Repertoires were generated with immunoSEQ multiplex PCR, while TCRdb's copy carries only in-frame clones and drops some. The data contain some 62,000 clones, 91% of them seen just once; the ten biggest clones take up about 4.8%. V usage is TRBV5-1 and J usage is TRBJ2-1; 8 bases are shared with TRBD2. The source is an adult with an advanced solid tumor such as melanoma, head and neck, liver or kidney cancer. This sample comprised CD4+ or CD8+ T cells sorted from blood, obtained in a trial of the OX40 agonist ivuxolimab. The CDR3, as DNA: TGCGCCAGCAGCTTGGATAGCGGGACGGTCAATGAGCAGTTCTTC. Its protein is CASSLDSGTVNEQFF.